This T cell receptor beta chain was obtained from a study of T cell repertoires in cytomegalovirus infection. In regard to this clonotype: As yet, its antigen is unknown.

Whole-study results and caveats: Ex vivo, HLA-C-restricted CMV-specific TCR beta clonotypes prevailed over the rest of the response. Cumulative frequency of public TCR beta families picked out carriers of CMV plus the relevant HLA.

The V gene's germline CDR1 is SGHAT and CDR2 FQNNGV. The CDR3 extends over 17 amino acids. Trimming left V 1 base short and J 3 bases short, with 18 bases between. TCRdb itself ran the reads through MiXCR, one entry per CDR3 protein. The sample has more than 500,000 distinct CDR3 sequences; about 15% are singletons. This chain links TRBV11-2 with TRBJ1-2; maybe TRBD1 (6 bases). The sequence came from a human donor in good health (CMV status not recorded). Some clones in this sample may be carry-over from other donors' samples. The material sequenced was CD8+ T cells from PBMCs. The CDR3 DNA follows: TGTGCCAGCAGCTTAGGGTTCCGGCAGGGGCGGGACTATGGCTACACCTTC. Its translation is CASSLGFRQGRDYGYTF.